This TCR beta chain was sequenced during a study of TIL therapy for anti-PD-1-resistant metastatic lung cancer. Time point: pre-treatment sample, taken before nivolumab and TIL therapy. Tumor tissue came from excised metastases, mostly pleural nodules or supraclavicular lymph nodes. General study points: Many TIL product clones were absent from baseline tumor, suggesting clonal contraction.

About this clone itself: Its target is unknown.

The libraries were made with immunoSEQ v3. TCRdb keeps only in-frame clones here, not all; method: immunoSEQ multiplex PCR. The sample shows fewer than 30,000 clones, 63% of them seen only once. The CDR3 totals 15 residues. Trimming at V came to 0 bases and at J to 8 bases, leaving 6 bases not matched to a gene. CDR1 is MGHRA, CDR2 YSYEKL, per germline. The source material was tumor tissue, sampled at baseline. The clonotype originates from a woman aged 30 to 85 with non-small cell lung cancer. This chain links TRBV4-1 with TRBJ1-4, with TRBD1 matching 7 bases. The CDR3 loop reads CASSQEDRRYEKLFF. CDR3 sequence (DNA): TGCGCCAGCAGCCAAGAGGACAGGAGATACGAAAAACTGTTTTTT.